Sequencing of this T cell receptor (beta chain) was carried out in a study of T cell responses to AZD1222 COVID-19 vaccine. Sequencing used immunoSEQ multiplex PCR; TCRdb keeps in-frame clones, though not all of them. Of approximately 77,000 clones listed, roughly 94% are singletons. The sequencing here drew on peripheral blood, taken on day 0 of MenACWY control vaccination. The sequence derives from an adult in good health.

CDR3 amino acids: CATSLGVSDEQYF. The CDR3 DNA reads as TGTGCCACCTCGTTGGGGGTTAGTGACGAGCAGTACTTC. The genes are TRBV12-3 or TRBV12-4 and TRBJ2-7; tentatively, D is TRBD1 or TRBD2 (5 bases each). This CDR3 region has 13 residues. Trimming took off 10 bases at V and 5 bases at J, with 18 bases between the two ends.